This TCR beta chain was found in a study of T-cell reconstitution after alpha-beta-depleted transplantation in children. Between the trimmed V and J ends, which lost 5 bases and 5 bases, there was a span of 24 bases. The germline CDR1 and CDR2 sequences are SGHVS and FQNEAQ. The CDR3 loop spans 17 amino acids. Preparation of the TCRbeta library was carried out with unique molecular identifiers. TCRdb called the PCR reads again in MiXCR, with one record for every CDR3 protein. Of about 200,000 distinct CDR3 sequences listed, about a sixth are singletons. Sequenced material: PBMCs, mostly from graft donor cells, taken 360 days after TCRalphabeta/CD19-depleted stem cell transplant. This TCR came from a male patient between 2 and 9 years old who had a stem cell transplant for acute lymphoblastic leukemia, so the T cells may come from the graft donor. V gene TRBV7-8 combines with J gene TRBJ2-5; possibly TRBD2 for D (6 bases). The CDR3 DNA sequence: TGTGCCAGCAGCCCTCGAACCGGGCGGGGCGGTACGGAGACCCAGTACTTC. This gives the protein CASSPRTGRGGTETQYF. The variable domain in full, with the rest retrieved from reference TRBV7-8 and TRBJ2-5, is GAGVSQSPRYKVAKRGQDVALRCDPISGHVSLFWYQQALGQGPEFLTYFQNEAQLDKSGLPSDRFFAERPEGSVSTLKIQRTQQEDSAVYLCASSPRTGRGGTETQYFGPGTRLLVL.